One T cell receptor (beta chain) is described in this entry. Its antigen is unknown. The sample is drawn from a study of human CD8 memory T cell subsets. The study, taken as a whole, reports: High, similar diversity marked stem-like memory and precursor exhausted T cells but not effector memory cells. The authors found that stem-like memory and precursor exhausted T cell repertoires overlapped minimally.

TCR beta was sequenced from UMI-tagged 5' RACE libraries. Original handling: Per TCR beta library, functional CDR3 beta clonotypes numbered about 2,800 to 18,000. TCRdb re-called the 5' RACE reads; every CDR3 protein appears as one record, without DNA. TCRdb's processing, not the authors' own work, is the source of the V and J calls. The sample totals fewer than 20,000 distinct CDR3 sequences; its top ten clones hold less than 6%. CDR3 length equals 15 residues. Looked up from germline, CDR1 is MNHEY and CDR2 is SMNVEV (reference sequence). Enriched by negative magnetic separation, total CD8+ T cells were obtained.

Sequences were obtained from CD8+ T cells from PBMCs. The chain has TRBV27 and TRBJ2-1. This TCR derives from a human donor in good health. CDR3: CASSSGSSSYNEQFF.